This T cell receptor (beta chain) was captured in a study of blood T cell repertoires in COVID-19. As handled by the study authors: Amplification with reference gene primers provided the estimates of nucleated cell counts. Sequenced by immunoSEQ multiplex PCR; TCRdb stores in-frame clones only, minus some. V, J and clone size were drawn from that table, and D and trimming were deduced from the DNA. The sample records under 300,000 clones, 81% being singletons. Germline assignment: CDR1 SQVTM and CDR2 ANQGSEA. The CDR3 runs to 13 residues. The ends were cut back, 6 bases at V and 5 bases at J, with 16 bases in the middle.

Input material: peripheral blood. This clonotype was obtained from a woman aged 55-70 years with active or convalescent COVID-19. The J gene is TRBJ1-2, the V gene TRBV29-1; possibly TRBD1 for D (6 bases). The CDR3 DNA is TGCAGCGTCACGGGATCAGGGGAATATGGCTACACCTTC. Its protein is CSVTGSGEYGYTF.